Each of the 24 T cell receptor beta chains below was sequenced from the same sample in a study of CD8+CD57+ T cells in acquired aplastic anemia (dated by TCRdb to the late 2010s). Sequenced on an Illumina HiSeq 2000. Genomic DNA served as template for TCR beta VDJ combination and CDR3 sequence profiling. Using fastp trimming at Q25 and MiXCR clonotype assembly, TCRdb reanalyzed the public sequencing data and kept in-frame beta chains. CDR3 protein sequences are deduplicated, and each keeps its most common genes and DNA. The sample table contains roughly 250,000 distinct CDR3 sequences; only one count was recorded for 82% of them. The ten largest clonotypes hold roughly 42% of the sample. Expansion of CD8+CD57+ cells had been shown by flow cytometry in the patients chosen for sequencing. Sequenced input: sorted CD4+, CD8+, or CD8+CD57+ T cells (not recorded which) from PBMCs. These receptors were obtained from a human donor with aplastic anemia.

A note on this clonotype: The junction differs from germline at one of its ends, possibly a read error. This rearrangement joins TRBV9 to TRBJ2-5; 8 bases agree with TRBD2. There are 14 residues in the CDR3. Germline V CDR1 and CDR2: SGDLS, YYNGEE. The CDR3 nucleotides are TGTGCCACCAGCGGGGGTGCGAGCCAAGAGTCCCAGTACTTC. Translation: CATSGGASQESQYF.

This clonotype was seen a single time. The junction differs from germline at one of its ends, possibly a read error. This chain joins TRBV7-8 and TRBJ1-6, with D possibly matching TRBD1 (5 bases). Germline loops: CDR1 SGHVS, CDR2 FQNEAQ. This CDR3 has 15 amino acids. The CDR3 nucleotides read TGTGCCAGCAGCTTAGTGGGAGGGGTCGAATCGCCCCTTCACTTT. It specifies CASSLVGGVESPLHF.

The chain links TRBV7-2 to TRBJ2-1; 10 bases agree with TRBD1. CDR1 and CDR2 (germline): SGHTA, FQGNSA. V trimming: 5 bases; J trimming: 7 bases; junction bases outside the gene matches: 8. The CDR3 has 15 residues. As DNA, the CDR3 is TGTGCCAGCAGCATGGCTGGACAGGGGGGGAATGAGCAGTTCTTC. Translated, it gives CASSMAGQGGNEQFF.

Note on this clonotype: The conserved phenylalanine or tryptophan is not found at the CDR3 terminus, so this likely reflects a read error. CDR3 residues: CASSLDLSGAIQYL. The CDR3 DNA sequence: TGTGCCAGCAGCTTAGATCTGAGCGGAGCCATTCAGTACCTC. The rearrangement uses TRBV11-3 and TRBJ2-4, with a tentative D call TRBD2 (5 bases). Deletions cut 0 bases from V and 9 bases from J, with 12 bases between. Germline assignment: CDR1 SGHNT and CDR2 YENEEA. This CDR3 has 14 residues.

The chain carries TRBV5-6 and TRBJ2-5; D remains ambiguous. Germline CDR1 and CDR2: SGHDT and YYEEEE. With 6 bases removed from V and 2 bases from J, the gap between germline ends came to 14 bases. The CDR3 runs to 14 residues. The CDR3: CASTTGREQETQYF. The CDR3 DNA is TGTGCCAGCACCACCGGCAGAGAGCAAGAGACCCAGTACTTC.

The chain employs TRBV5-6 and TRBJ2-1; 10 bases fit TRBD2. The CDR3 length is 22 residues. The ends lost 0 bases at V and 4 bases at J; junction bases unmatched: 22. Germline V gene data show CDR1 as SGHDT and CDR2 as YYEEEE. DNA of the CDR3: TGTGCCAGCAGCTTGGAGAGGGGCAGTGCCCGAGCCCTAGCGGGAGAGTACAATGAGCAGTTCTTC. This translates into CASSLERGSARALAGEYNEQFF.

A note on this clonotype: Mismatch with germline at one junction end may stem from a read error. J is TRBJ2-3 and V is TRBV7-9; no reliable D call. The length of the CDR3 is 11 residues. Germline V gene lookup returns CDR1 SEHNR and CDR2 FQNEAQ (reference sequence). CDR3 protein: CASSFTATQYF. CDR3 DNA sequence: TGTGCCAGCAGCTTCACAGCTACGCAGTATTTT.

On this clonotype itself: At one end, the junction sequence differs from germline, possibly due to a read error. This rearrangement joins TRBV2 to TRBJ2-7; D is unclear. CDR1 is SNHLY, CDR2 FYNNEI, per germline. The CDR3 is made up of 15 amino acids. CDR3 nucleotide sequence: TGCGCCAGCAGCCCCAGCCAGGCCGCCACCTACGAGCAGTACTTC. Residues: CASSPSQAATYEQYF.

This clonotype was seen a single time. The J gene is TRBJ1-1, the V gene TRBV9; D not resolved. The germline gives CDR1 SGDLS, CDR2 YYNGEE. The CDR3 has 15 amino acids. V shed 0 bases and J shed 11 bases, with 20 bases lying between them. This CDR3 is CASSVDPATKYVAFF. CDR3 DNA: TGTGCCAGCAGCGTAGATCCCGCTACGAAGTATGTTGCTTTCTTT.

In this sample, this clonotype turned up a few times. A junction boundary mismatches the germline segment, possibly from a read error. This chain uses TRBV9 with TRBJ1-2; unclear D gene. CDR3 length: 12 residues. Germline CDR1 SGDLS, CDR2 YYNGEE. CDR3 in amino acids: CASSPGLGSAYF. The CDR3, as DNA: TGTGCCAGCAGCCCAGGACTGGGCAGCGCGTACTTC.

As for this clonotype: The CDR3 does not close with the conserved phenylalanine or tryptophan, likely indicating a read error. It is unclear where the CDR3 begins or ends on the DNA, so no DNA is shown, and the CDR3 is as TCRdb lists it. The V gene is TRBV7-3, the J gene TRBJ2-7. Germline values: CDR1 SGHTA, CDR2 FQGTGA. The CDR3 has 13 amino acids, counting both end residues. The CDR3 here is CASSLKGQSNYGY.

The chain couples TRBV11-3 to TRBJ1-6; 7 bases fit TRBD1. Trimming took 3 bases from V and 19 from J; bases not matched to a gene: 15. This CDR3 has 14 residues. The germline CDR1 and CDR2 sequences are SGHNT and YENEEA. CDR3 region: CASSFDLTGNPQHF. The CDR3 nucleotides read TGTGCCAGCAGCTTTGATCTGACAGGGAACCCTCAACACTTT.

V is TRBV10-2 and J is TRBJ2-1, with 8 bases aligning to TRBD1. With V trimmed by 8 bases and J by 2 bases, 8 bases remained unmatched. The CDR3 covers 15 residues. Germline-derived CDR1 and CDR2 are WSHSY and SAAADI. CDR3 bases: TGCGCCAGCGAAGGGACAGGCAACCCCTACAATGAGCAGTTCTTC. This codes for CASEGTGNPYNEQFF.

The rearrangement links TRBV5-6 to TRBJ2-2; tentative D call: TRBD2 (7 bases). Germline V gene sequence: CDR1 SGHDT, CDR2 YYEEEE. The V gene lost 0 bases and the J gene lost 3 bases, with 18 bases spanning the gap. The CDR3 extends over 18 amino acids. CDR3 sequence: CASSLERGGRVDTGELFF. The CDR3 coding sequence is TGTGCCAGCAGCTTGGAGAGGGGGGGAAGGGTGGACACCGGGGAGCTGTTTTTT.

The chain uses TRBV29-1 and TRBJ2-1; 14 bases line up with TRBD2. CDR1 is SQVTM, CDR2 ANQGSEA, per germline. V lost 7 bases, J lost 3 bases, and 11 bases stayed unmatched. The CDR3 sequence is 17 residues long. CDR3 loop: CSAGRTSGRSNYNEQFF. The CDR3 nucleotides are TGCAGCGCAGGACGGACTAGCGGGAGGTCCAACTACAATGAGCAGTTCTTC.

On this clonotype: The germline gene is not matched at one end of the junction; a read error may be the cause. This chain links TRBV7-9 with TRBJ2-5; the D gene is possibly TRBD1 (7 bases). Germline CDR1 reads SEHNR; CDR2 reads FQNEAQ (reference sequence). The CDR3 has 14 residues. The CDR3 DNA follows: TGCGCCACCAGCAAAGGTATGGGCCAAGGGGGCGGGGAGTTC. Its translation is CATSKGMGQGGGEF.

As for this clonotype: The missing conserved phenylalanine or tryptophan at the end of this CDR3 makes a read error likely. No DNA is shown, since the ends of the CDR3 on it are uncertain; the CDR3 is the one TCRdb lists. The V call is TRBV2, the J call TRBJ2-4. The CDR3 has 12 amino acids, counting both end residues. CDR1 SNHLY and CDR2 FYNNEI come from the germline V gene. The CDR3 sequence is CASGGAGNIEYS.

As concerns this clonotype: An end of the junction does not agree with germline; a read error may underlie this. The rearrangement joins TRBV7-2 to TRBJ2-7; unclear D gene. CDR1 and CDR2 (germline): SGHTA, FQGNSA. This CDR3 region has 13 residues. The CDR3 DNA is TGCGCCAGCAGCCAAGGGCTCGAATACGATAAGTACTTC. Translated: CASSQGLEYDKYF.

As concerns this clonotype: The junction departs from germline at one end; a sequencing error may be responsible. The chain is built from TRBV7-2 and TRBJ2-3; D perhaps matches TRBD1 (6 bases). Germline V gene sequence: CDR1 SGHTA, CDR2 FQGNSA. There are 13 residues in the CDR3. The CDR3 region has the DNA TGTGCCAGCAGCTACGGGCCAAACGGGACACCCCATTTC. This sequence encodes CASSYGPNGTPHF.

With regard to this clonotype: Just one base apart from a much larger clone, this may be a read error. V gene TRBV9 combines with J gene TRBJ2-3; D gene unclear. The germline V gene has CDR1 SGDLS and CDR2 YYNGEE. The CDR3 covers 14 residues. The CDR3 nucleotides are TGTGCCAGCGGAGTAGCTGGGAACATTCAGTACTTCTGTTTT. Protein sequence: CASGVAGNIQYFCF.

The chain links TRBV2 to TRBJ2-7; no firm D call. Germline CDR1 SNHLY, CDR2 FYNNEI. The CDR3 spans 11 residues. Between the trimmed V and J ends, which lost 8 bases and 3 bases, there was a span of 8 bases. CDR3 amino acids: CASADFYEQYF. The CDR3 bases are TGTGCCAGCGCTGATTTCTACGAGCAGTACTTC.

About this clonotype: A much more abundant neighbour one base away suggests this may be a read error. J is TRBJ2-3 and V is TRBV9; TRBD2 is a possible D gene (6 bases). There are 14 residues in the CDR3. The germline V gene has CDR1 SGDLS and CDR2 YYNGEE. DNA for the CDR3: TGTGCCAGCAGCGTAGCGGGAGAGAGCACAGATACGCATTTT. It translates to CASSVAGESTDTHF.

This clonotype was counted once. This sequence joins TRBV15 and TRBJ2-7; weak D call: TRBD1 (6 bases). CDR1 and CDR2 from the germline V gene are LNHNV and YYDKDF (reference sequence). The CDR3 spans 14 residues. CDR3 sequence: CGTRGRALLAEQYV. The CDR3 nucleotides are TGTGGCACCAGGGGCCGGGCGCTACTGGCCGAGCAGTACGTC.

The chain has TRBV4-1 and TRBJ1-4; D not resolved. Germline CDR1 reads MGHRA; CDR2 reads YSYEKL. The CDR3 covers 14 residues. V lost 1 base and J 10 bases, leaving 13 bases between the germline ends. The CDR3 nucleotides are TGCGCCAGCAGCCAAGGCCTTGCAGGTGGAAAACTGTTTTTT. Translated, it gives CASSQGLAGGKLFF.